This TCR beta chain was captured by sequencing in a study of blood T cell repertoires in COVID-19. Study information: Sites across the United States, Italy and Spain contributed samples from acute and convalescent COVID-19. In each case, the material was cDNA or gDNA derived from T cells, B-cell-depleted T cells, or PBMCs.

Original analysis: Amplifying reference gene primers gave estimates of nucleated cell counts. The data were produced by immunoSEQ multiplex PCR, yet TCRdb's version contains in-frame clones alone and is incomplete. The DNA was the basis for D and trimming; V, J and clone size are from that table. The data hold approximately 160,000 clones, with around 84% observed a single time. CDR3 size: 19 residues. CDR1 SGHAT and CDR2 FQNNGV come from the germline V gene. J was trimmed by 2 bases and V by 3 bases; bases with no gene match: 16. The sequence came from a man aged 45-60 years with active or convalescent COVID-19. The rearrangement joins TRBV11-2 to TRBJ2-1; 7 nucleotides agree with TRBD2. Sequenced input: peripheral blood. The CDR3 spells CASSFPGGRWAGAYNEQFF. In DNA form, the CDR3 reads TGTGCCAGCAGCTTTCCCGGAGGGCGTTGGGCGGGGGCCTACAATGAGCAGTTCTTC.